This T cell receptor (beta chain) was identified in a study of T cell responses to AZD1222 COVID-19 vaccine. Study-level points and caveats: Elevations in Spike-specific TCR breadth and depth followed administration of two AZD1222 doses. Seropositive status at baseline applied to only six AZD1222 recipients.

This table comes from immunoSEQ multiplex PCR, and its TCRdb copy is limited to in-frame clones, with some not included. The sample yields fewer than 120,000 clones, nearly 90% seen once. As regards this clone: The antigen remains unidentified.

Germline V CDR1 and CDR2: LGHNA, YNFKEQ. Trimming pared 0 bases from V and 0 bases from J, leaving 8 bases between. The CDR3 spans 16 residues. The chain uses TRBV4-2 and TRBJ2-2; D is unclear. The sample consisted of peripheral blood, taken on day 0 of AZD1222 vaccination. This receptor was identified in an adult in good health. CDR3 sequence reads: CASSQDRFANTGELFF. CDR3 nucleotides: TGTGCCAGCAGCCAAGATCGGTTCGCGAACACCGGGGAGCTGTTTTTT.